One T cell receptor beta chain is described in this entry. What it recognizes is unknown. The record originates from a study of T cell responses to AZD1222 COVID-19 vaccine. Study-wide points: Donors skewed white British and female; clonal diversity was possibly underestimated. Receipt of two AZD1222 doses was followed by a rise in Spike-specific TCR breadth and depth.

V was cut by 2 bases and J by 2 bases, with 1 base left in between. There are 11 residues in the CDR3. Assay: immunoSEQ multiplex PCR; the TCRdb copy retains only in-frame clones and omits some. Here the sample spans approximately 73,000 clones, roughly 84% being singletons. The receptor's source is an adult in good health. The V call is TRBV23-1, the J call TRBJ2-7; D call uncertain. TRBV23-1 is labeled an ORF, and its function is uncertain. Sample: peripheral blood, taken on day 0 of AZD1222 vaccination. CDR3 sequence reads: CASSQTYEQYF. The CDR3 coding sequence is TGCGCCAGCAGTCAAACCTACGAGCAGTACTTC.